The rows below give T cell receptor beta chains drawn from one sample of a study of T cell changes during pregnancy in multiple sclerosis. TCRdb keeps only in-frame clones here, not all; method: immunoSEQ multiplex PCR. The sample consists of approximately 61,000 clones, under 95% of them appearing once. The source material was peripheral blood, sampled in the first trimester of pregnancy. The receptors stem from a female donor in good health, enrolled as a control in a pregnancy study. Both conserved end residues are part of each CDR3. A D gene is named only where the DNA matches it firmly. Clone size is given for some rows only: seen once, a few or many times, or a class if the clone is expanded.

V gene	D gene	J gene	CDR3 length	clone size	CDR3 DNA	CDR3 protein
TRBV5-1	TRBD1	TRBJ1-2	15	once	TGCGCCAGCAGCCAACAGGGGTCCCTTGGCTATGGCTACACCTTC	CASSQQGSLGYGYTF
TRBV5-4	TRBD2	TRBJ2-7	14	-	TGTGCCAGTCGACTAGCGGGAGCCCCCTACGAGCAGTACTTC	CASRLAGAPYEQYF
TRBV7-3	-	TRBJ1-1	13	-	TGTGCCAGCAGCCTACAGGGGAACACTGAAGCTTTCTTT	CASSLQGNTEAFF
TRBV4-1	-	TRBJ1-4	18	-	TGCGCCAGCAGCCAACTAAAAGACAGCCACCCCCCCGATGAAAAACTGTTTTTT	CASSQLKDSHPPDEKLFF
TRBV15	TRBD2	TRBJ2-1	20	-	TGTGCCACCAGCAGATTTGTGGGGGACTACTCTAAGAGCTCCTACAATGAGCAGTTCTTC	CATSRFVGDYSKSSYNEQFF
TRBV2	-	TRBJ1-5	14	-	TGTGCCAGCAGTGACCTAAAAGAAAATCAGCCCCAGCATTTT	CASSDLKENQPQHF
TRBV18	TRBD2	TRBJ2-3	16	-	TGTGCCAGCTCATCCCCAAGCGGGAGCGGGACAGATACGCAGTATTTT	CASSSPSGSGTDTQYF
TRBV6-6	-	TRBJ2-7	14	-	TGTGCCAGCGCTCCTGGTAGCGGAGCCTACGAGCAGTACTTC	CASAPGSGAYEQYF
TRBV19	-	TRBJ2-6	13	-	TGTGCCAGTCACTATTCTGGGGCCAACGTCCTGACTTTC	CASHYSGANVLTF
TRBV11-1	-	TRBJ2-7	15	-	TGTGCCAGCAGCTTCAAGCAGGGGACCTCCTACGAGCAGTACTTC	CASSFKQGTSYEQYF
TRBV27	TRBD2	TRBJ2-7	16	once	TGTGCCAGCAGACCCCGGGGAGCGGGAGGGCAGAGCGAGCAGTACTTC	CASRPRGAGGQSEQYF
TRBV4-1	-	TRBJ1-5	16	-	TGCGCCAGCAGCCAGGGGAGCATTCTTAGCAATCAGCCCCAGCATTTT	CASSQGSILSNQPQHF
TRBV7-9	TRBD1	TRBJ2-2	14	-	TGTGCCAGCAGCTTGTCAGGGGGCACCGGGGAGCTGTTTTTT	CASSLSGGTGELFF
TRBV7-2	TRBD2	TRBJ2-3	18	-	TGTGCCAGCAGCCCGCGGCCGGCTAGCGGAACTAGCACAGATACGCAGTATTTT	CASSPRPASGTSTDTQYF
TRBV2	-	TRBJ1-2	12	-	TGTGCCAGCAGTGCAACTAACTATGGCTACACCTTC	CASSATNYGYTF
TRBV28	-	TRBJ1-6	16	-	TGTGCCAGCAGAAAATGGAAGTTCGGGGTAAATTCACCCCTCCACTTT	CASRKWKFGVNSPLHF
TRBV6-1	-	TRBJ1-6	18	-	TGTGCCAGCAGTGAAGCGGCTCGAAGCGGGACAATGAATTCACCCCTCCACTTT	CASSEAARSGTMNSPLHF
TRBV9	-	TRBJ2-7	14	-	TGTGCCAGCAGCGTAACAGGCGGACCCTACGAGCAGTACTTC	CASSVTGGPYEQYF
TRBV10-3	-	TRBJ1-1	13	-	TGTGCCATCAGGGACAGCCTGAACACTGAAGCTTTCTTT	CAIRDSLNTEAFF
TRBV2	-	TRBJ1-2	11	-	TGTGGGGGGGAGGGAGAGTATGGCTACACCTTC	CGGEGEYGYTF
TRBV30	-	TRBJ1-2	16	-	TGTGCCTGGAGAGGGGGAGAGGAGCAGACTAACTATGGCTACACCTTC	CAWRGGEEQTNYGYTF
TRBV6-5	TRBD1	TRBJ1-2	14	-	TGTGCCAGTTCCGGGACAGCCTTTAACTATGGCTACACCTTC	CASSGTAFNYGYTF
TRBV29-1	TRBD2	TRBJ2-1	14	-	TGCAGCGTTGAAGCGGGGGGGCCCTACAATGAGCAGTTCTTC	CSVEAGGPYNEQFF
TRBV10-3	TRBD2	TRBJ2-5	14	-	TGTGCCACCTCGGGACTAGCGGGTCAAGAGACCCAGTACTTC	CATSGLAGQETQYF
TRBV5-4	-	TRBJ2-3	14	-	TGTGCCAGCAGCCCCAGGAGGGAAGCAGATACGCAGTATTTT	CASSPRREADTQYF
TRBV6-6	TRBD1	TRBJ2-7	14	few	TGTGCCAGCAGGGACAGGGCGAGCTCTTACGAGCAGTACTTC	CASRDRASSYEQYF
TRBV5-1	-	TRBJ2-4	15	-	TGCGCCAGCAGCTTGGCCCGACTTCCCGAGAACATTCAGTACTTC	CASSLARLPENIQYF
TRBV19	-	TRBJ1-1	16	-	TGTGCCAGTAGTACGGGAAGGTTGGGCCGGGGCACTGAAGCTTTCTTT	CASSTGRLGRGTEAFF
TRBV21-1	-	TRBJ1-5	18	-	TGTGCCAGCAGCAACGCCGGGACAGAACTGAATAGCAATCAGCCCCAGCATTTT	CASSNAGTELNSNQPQHF
TRBV14	-	TRBJ1-4	13	once	TGTGCCAGCAGCCAAGGATTGACGGGGAAACTGTTTTTT	CASSQGLTGKLFF
TRBV27	TRBD2	TRBJ2-7	15	-	TGTGCCAGCAGTTTATTCGCTAGCGGCTTGTCCGAGCAGTACTTC	CASSLFASGLSEQYF
TRBV6-5	TRBD2	TRBJ2-3	15	-	TGTGCCACCTATCAGACTAGCGGGAGTACAGATACGCAGTATTTT	CATYQTSGSTDTQYF
TRBV18	TRBD2	TRBJ2-5	15	-	TGTGCCAGCTCACCTCTAGATCCAACGGGGGGGACCCAGTACTTC	CASSPLDPTGGTQYF
TRBV5-5	-	TRBJ1-2	16	many	TGTGCCAGCAGCTCAGAGGTCGGACAGCCTCTTTCTGGCTACACCTTC	CASSSEVGQPLSGYTF
TRBV19	TRBD1	TRBJ2-7	14	many	TGTGCCAGTAGTGCACGACAGGGCTCCTACGAGCAGTACTTC	CASSARQGSYEQYF
TRBV19	-	TRBJ1-4	15	-	TGTGCCAGTAGTCAAGACAGATCAACTAATGAAAAACTGTTTTTT	CASSQDRSTNEKLFF
TRBV4-2	-	TRBJ1-5	15	-	TGTGCCAGCAGCCCACTGGGGGGTGGCAATCAGCCCCAGCATTTT	CASSPLGGGNQPQHF
TRBV10-3	TRBD1	TRBJ2-3	16	-	TGTGCCATCAGTGAGCTCCGGGACAGGGGGCCGGATACGCAGTATTTT	CAISELRDRGPDTQYF
TRBV18	TRBD1	TRBJ1-1	14	-	TGTGCCAGCTCACCACGACAGGGGGACACTGAAGCTTTCTTT	CASSPRQGDTEAFF
TRBV30	TRBD2	TRBJ2-7	18	-	TGTGCCTGGAGTGTAGGAATAGGAGCGGGGGGCCATCACTACGAGCAGTACTTC	CAWSVGIGAGGHHYEQYF
TRBV5-5	TRBD1	TRBJ1-1	15	-	TGTGCCAGCAGCTTCTTGACAGGGGGCAGGACTGAAGCTTTCTTT	CASSFLTGGRTEAFF
TRBV29-1	-	TRBJ1-2	14	-	TGCAGCGTTGTCGGAGGCAGAGCTAACTATGGCTACACCTTC	CSVVGGRANYGYTF
TRBV19	TRBD1	TRBJ1-3	13	-	TGTGCCAGTAGTACCGACAGGGACCACACCATATATTTT	CASSTDRDHTIYF
TRBV7-2	-	TRBJ1-1	14	-	TGTGCCAGCAGCCCCCGGTTGGGGGCCCCTGAAGCTTTCTTT	CASSPRLGAPEAFF
TRBV18	-	TRBJ1-2	16	-	TGTGCCAGCTCACCATCGGCTAAGGGGAAGGTAGATGGCTACACCTTC	CASSPSAKGKVDGYTF
TRBV5-4	TRBD1	TRBJ1-2	12	once	TGTGCCAGCAGTTTGACAGGGGTTGGCTACACCTTC	CASSLTGVGYTF
TRBV5-1	-	TRBJ1-6	15	-	TGCGCCAGCAGCTACAGGGAACGTCATAATTCACCCCTCCACTTT	CASSYRERHNSPLHF
TRBV5-6	-	TRBJ1-5	15	-	TGTGCCAGCAGCTTATTCGGGGGGGGAATTCAGCCCCAGCATTTT	CASSLFGGGIQPQHF
TRBV6-1	TRBD1	TRBJ2-5	15	-	TGTGCCAGCAACCCTTTCACAGGGGGCGCGGAGACCCAGTACTTC	CASNPFTGGAETQYF
TRBV2	-	TRBJ2-2	13	-	TGTGCCAGCCTGACAGTTTTTCCCGGGGAGCTGTTTTTT	CASLTVFPGELFF
TRBV7-2	-	TRBJ1-1	12	-	TGTGCCAGCAGCTCCCGACGGGAGTCTGCTTTCTTT	CASSSRRESAFF
TRBV7-9	-	TRBJ2-1	17	-	TGTGCCAGCAGCCCTGACTCCCGACGGGGCTCCTACAATGAGCAGTTCTTC	CASSPDSRRGSYNEQFF
TRBV2	TRBD2	TRBJ2-7	14	-	TGTGCCAGCAAGGAGCGGGGGGCTACCTACGAGCAGTACTTC	CASKERGATYEQYF
TRBV2	-	TRBJ1-1	13	-	TGTGCCAGCAGCTACCTTCGAAGCACTGAAGCTTTCTTT	CASSYLRSTEAFF
TRBV11-3	-	TRBJ2-7	16	-	TGTGCCAGCAGCTTGATTTGGGGTGACAGCCCCTACGAGCAGTACTTC	CASSLIWGDSPYEQYF
TRBV28	-	TRBJ1-3	15	-	TGTGCCAGCAGTTTAGGGGGGGTATCTGGAAACACCATATATTTT	CASSLGGVSGNTIYF
TRBV28	-	TRBJ1-1	14	-	TGTGCCAGCAGCCGTCCCCCACAGGGTGGGGAAGCTTTCTTT	CASSRPPQGGEAFF
TRBV28	TRBD2	TRBJ2-6	21	-	TGTGCCAGCAGTTTACCCCCTGGACTAGCGGGAGATTACGCTGGGGCCAACGTCCTGACTTTC	CASSLPPGLAGDYAGANVLTF